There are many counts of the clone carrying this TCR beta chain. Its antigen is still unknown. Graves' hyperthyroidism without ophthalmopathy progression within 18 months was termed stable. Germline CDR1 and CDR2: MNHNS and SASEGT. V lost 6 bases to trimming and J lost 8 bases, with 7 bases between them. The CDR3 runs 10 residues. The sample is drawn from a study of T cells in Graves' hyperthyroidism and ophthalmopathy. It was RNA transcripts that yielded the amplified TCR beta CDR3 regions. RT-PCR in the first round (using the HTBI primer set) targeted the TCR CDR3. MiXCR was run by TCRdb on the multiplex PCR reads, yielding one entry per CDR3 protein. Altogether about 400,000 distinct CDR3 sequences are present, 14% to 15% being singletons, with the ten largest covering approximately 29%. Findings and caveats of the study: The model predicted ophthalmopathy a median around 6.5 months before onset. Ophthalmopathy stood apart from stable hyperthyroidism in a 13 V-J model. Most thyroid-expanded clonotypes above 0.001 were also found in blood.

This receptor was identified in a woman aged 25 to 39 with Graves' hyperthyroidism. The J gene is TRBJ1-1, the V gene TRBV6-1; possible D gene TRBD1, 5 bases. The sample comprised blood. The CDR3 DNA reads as TGTGCCAGCAGGACAGTAGAAGCTTTCTTT. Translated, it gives CASRTVEAFF.